What follows describes a single T cell receptor beta chain. Its antigen is not identified. This sample was included in a study of beta chain features in type 1 diabetes. Study-level points and caveats: Type 1 diabetes patients had moderately but significantly shorter TCRB CDR3s in all four CD4+ subsets. For type 1 diabetes patients, VDJ junctions showed fewer insertions and more deletions.

The authors reverse transcribed all of the isolated RNA, so sequencing captured expressed TCRB transcripts. Profiling relied on immunoSEQ multiplex PCR, and the TCRdb table lists in-frame clones only, not all of them. The sample has about 710,000 clones; 11% to 15% are singletons. CD4+ naive, central memory, regulatory and stem cell-like memory cells were sorted via CD45RO/CCR7/CD25/CD127/CD95/CD27. CDR1 and CDR2 (germline): GTSNPN, SVGIG (reference sequence). Trimming shortened V by 3 bases and J by 3 bases, and 15 bases separated the two germline ends. The CDR3 totals 14 residues. The sequence was obtained from a man aged 18-30 years with type 1 diabetes. Material: naive CD4+ T cells from blood. This chain links TRBV30 with TRBJ2-7, with TRBD2 as a possible D gene (5 bases). This CDR3 reads CAWSRSGNFYEQYF. For the CDR3, the DNA is TGTGCCTGGAGCCGGTCCGGGAACTTCTACGAGCAGTACTTC.